The rows below give T cell receptor beta chains drawn from one sample of a study of technical replicates of blood from a handful of donors. The protocol was immunoSEQ multiplex PCR, while the TCRdb copy is restricted to in-frame clones and leaves out a portion. The table shows under 95,000 clones, with roughly 94% occurring only once. The sequencing sample was made of T cells isolated from PBMCs. Every receptor here comes from a human donor in good health. CDR3s include the opening cysteine and the closing phenylalanine or tryptophan.

TRBJ1-6 | 14 | TRBV5-1 | CASGQGPGDSPLHF
TRBJ2-3 | 17 | TRBV7-8 | CASSLRSSGSSTDTQYF
TRBJ2-1 | 13 | TRBV9 | CASSVGAYNEQFF
TRBJ1-1 | 13 | TRBV5-1 | CASSLGEAEEAFF
TRBJ2-7 | 14 | TRBV5-1 | CASSSEPGDPEQYF
TRBJ1-4 | 13 | TRBV5-4 | CASSLVQDEKLFF
TRBJ1-2 | 14 | TRBV27 | CASRLTGSAYGYTF
TRBJ2-7 | 15 | TRBV4-1 | CASSPTGTGEYEQYF
TRBJ2-2 | 15 | TRBV2 | CASSDGVIATGELFF
TRBJ1-1 | 11 | TRBV5-6 | CASSWGTVAFF
TRBJ2-3 | 12 | TRBV6-5 | CASSTLTDTQYF
TRBJ1-2 | 14 | TRBV7-9 | CASSLVGQGDGYTF
TRBJ2-3 | 15 | TRBV5-1 | CASSLGGGRTDTQYF
TRBJ2-1 | 16 | TRBV7-2 | CASSLGAGGAYNEQFF
TRBJ2-7 | 16 | TRBV28 | CASSSLGTSGRAEQYF
TRBJ2-5 | 16 | TRBV11-2 | CASSSPDRGAIETQYF
TRBJ1-2 | 16 | TRBV4-1 | CASSDRTGSANYGYTF